Sequencing of this T cell receptor beta chain was carried out in a study of molecular identifiers for immune sequencing clone quantification. Bulk TCR library preparation followed previously described methods with listed TCR primers. TCRdb analysed the PCR reads with MiXCR anew, one entry per CDR3 protein. The sample comprises 400,000 to 600,000 distinct CDR3 sequences, roughly 23% of which are singletons, and 0.7% to 1% rests with the top ten. This clonotype came up many times. The antigen remains unidentified. Germline V gene sequence: CDR1 MNHEY, CDR2 SVGAGI. The CDR3 is 18 amino acids. V was trimmed by 2 bases and J by 1 base, leaving 20 bases between them. The study's findings and limits: It was shown that clones above 20 RNA copies held over 98% of effector molecules, but under 1% in naive cells. Highly expanded clone sizes could be underestimated by identical TCR molecules that share a barcode. Amid approximately 1 million naive cells, spiked Jurkat TCR RNA from one cell was reportedly still detectable.

The sequenced sample consisted of naive CD8+ T cells from blood, with Jurkat cell RNA spiked in. Noted subset: FACS-sorted CD8+CD4-CCR7+CD45RA+ naive T cells. V and J are TRBV6-5 and TRBJ1-1; D unresolved. The sequence was obtained from a human donor in good health. Some libraries in this study had Jurkat cell RNA spiked in. CDR3 DNA: TGTGCCAGCAGTTACAGTAGAAGTGGGAAGGGATCGAACACTGAAGCTTTCTTT. As protein: CASSYSRSGKGSNTEAFF.